Below, 6 T cell receptor beta chains from the same sample are listed, as sequenced in a study of T cells after yellow fever vaccination. TCRdb re-called the 5' RACE reads with MiXCR, one entry per CDR3 protein. The sample consists of fewer than 400,000 distinct CDR3 sequences, approximately 12% of them appearing once. Source: CD4+ T cells sorted from PBMCs, taken 45 days after the yellow fever booster vaccination. The origin of the receptors is a man in his late teens or twenties who received the YFV17D yellow fever vaccine.

This sequence joins TRBV12-3 or TRBV12-4 and TRBJ2-7, with 7 bases identical to TRBD1. Unmatched junction bases numbered 1, after V lost 2 bases and J lost 3 bases. The CDR3 has 13 residues. For the CDR3, the DNA is TGTGCCAGCAGTTTAACAGGGGACTACGAGCAGTACGTC. Its translation: CASSLTGDYEQYV.

The chain joins TRBV5-1 to TRBJ2-7; tentative D call: TRBD2 (5 bases). In germline, CDR1 is SGHRS, CDR2 YFSETQ. CDR3 length: 18 amino acids. V lost 3 bases and J 0 bases, leaving 22 bases between the germline ends. The CDR3 loop is CASSSEDWPRRSSYEQYF. The CDR3 nucleotides read TGCGCCAGCAGCTCTGAGGACTGGCCACGCCGCAGCTCCTACGAGCAGTACTTC. Drawing the rest from reference TRBV5-1 and TRBJ2-7, the complete variable domain is KAGVTQTPRYLIKTRGQQVTLSCSPISGHRSVSWYQQTPGQGLQFLFEYFSETQRNKGNFPGRFSGRQFSNSRSEMNVSTLELGDSALYLCASSSEDWPRRSSYEQYFGPGTRLTVT.

The chain carries TRBV5-5 and TRBJ1-1; D possibly corresponds to TRBD1 (5 bases). The germline CDR1 and CDR2 sequences are SGHKS and YYEKEE (reference sequence). The CDR3 has 13 amino acids. Trimming stripped 4 bases from V and 7 bases from J, with 14 bases between. CDR3 sequence reads: CASSPPWGREAFF. CDR3 coding DNA: TGTGCCAGCAGCCCACCCTGGGGCCGTGAAGCTTTCTTT.

This clonotype came up many times. V is TRBV10-3 and J is TRBJ2-1; D gene uncertain. The CDR3 is 13 residues long. The V gene lost 9 bases and the J gene lost 3 bases, with 12 bases spanning the gap. Germline CDR1 reads ENHRY; CDR2 reads SYGVKD. Here the CDR3 reads CAIQGWGYNEQFF. The DNA for the CDR3 is TGTGCCATTCAAGGCTGGGGCTACAATGAGCAGTTCTTC.

This clonotype has only a few counts. The chain couples TRBV7-2 to TRBJ2-3; TRBD1 or TRBD2 may be the D gene (7 bases each). Trimming pared 6 bases from V and 2 bases from J, leaving 21 bases between. There are 17 residues in the CDR3. Germline V CDR1 and CDR2: SGHTA, FQGNSA. This CDR3 is CASSPEGAGEFTDTQYF. The CDR3 nucleotides read TGTGCCAGCAGTCCCGAGGGGGCGGGGGAGTTCACAGATACGCAGTATTTT.

The sample holds many counts of this clonotype. The rearrangement joins TRBV7-2 to TRBJ2-3; unclear D gene. V was pared by 5 bases and J by 4 bases, with 10 bases between. The germline gives CDR1 SGHTA, CDR2 FQGNSA. This CDR3 is built from 13 residues. CDR3 nucleotides: TGTGCCAGCAGCCCTCGCGTATCAGATACGCAGTATTTT. This translates into CASSPRVSDTQYF. Filled out from reference TRBV7-2 and TRBJ2-3, the complete variable domain reads GAGVSQSPSNKVTEKGKDVELRCDPISGHTALYWYRQSLGQGLEFLIYFQGNSAPDKSGLPSDRFSAERTGGSVSTLTIQRTQQEDSAVYLCASSPRVSDTQYFGPGTRLTVL.